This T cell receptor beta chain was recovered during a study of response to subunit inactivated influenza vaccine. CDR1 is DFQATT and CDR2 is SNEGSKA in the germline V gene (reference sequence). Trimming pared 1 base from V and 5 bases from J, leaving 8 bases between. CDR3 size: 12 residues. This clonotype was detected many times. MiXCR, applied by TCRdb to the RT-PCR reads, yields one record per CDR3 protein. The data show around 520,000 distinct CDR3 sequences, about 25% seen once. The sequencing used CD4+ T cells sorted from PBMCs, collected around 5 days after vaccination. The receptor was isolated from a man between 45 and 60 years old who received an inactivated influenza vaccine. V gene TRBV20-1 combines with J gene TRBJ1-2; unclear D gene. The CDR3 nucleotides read TGCAGTGCTAGAGGGCAGGAGTATGGCTACACCTTC. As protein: CSARGQEYGYTF.